Presented here are 31 T cell receptor beta chains from one specimen sequenced in a study of radiotherapy plus CTLA-4 blockade in lung cancer. Libraries were prepared by immunoSEQ multiplex PCR; TCRdb keeps only in-frame clonotypes and omits some of them. The repertoire holds 85,000 to 100,000 clones, with roughly 78% as singletons. The sequencing used peripheral blood, collected from a patient treated with radiotherapy plus ipilimumab. The receptors originated from a human donor with non-small cell lung cancer that progressed on radiotherapy plus ipilimumab.

This clone was recorded once. V usage is TRBV2 and J usage is TRBJ2-5; 7 bases are shared with TRBD1. CDR3 length equals 13 residues. Per germline, CDR1 SNHLY and CDR2 FYNNEI. The trim removed 5 bases at V and 5 bases at J, leaving 5 bases unmatched. CDR3 DNA sequence: TGTGCCAGCAGTCTTCAGGGGGAGGAGACCCAGTACTTC. Protein product: CASSLQGEETQYF.

The rearrangement links TRBV5-1 to TRBJ2-1; 7 nucleotides align to TRBD1. The CDR3 loop spans 14 amino acids. Losses at the gene ends were 2 bases for V and 8 bases for J; bases not matched to a gene: 7. The germline V gene encodes CDR1 SGHRS and CDR2 YFSETQ. CDR3 region: CASSFRQGRDEQFF. The CDR3 coding sequence is TGCGCCAGCAGCTTTAGACAGGGTCGGGATGAGCAGTTCTTC.

The chain combines TRBV2 with TRBJ1-5, with D perhaps matching TRBD1 (5 bases). The CDR3 sequence is 15 residues long. V lost 8 bases and J 4 bases, leaving 18 bases between the germline ends. Germline assignment: CDR1 SNHLY and CDR2 FYNNEI. CDR3 DNA sequence: TGTGCCAGCGGGAGGGAAGGGGCAGCTAATCAGCCCCAGCATTTT. Encoded protein: CASGREGAANQPQHF.

This clone was counted between two and nine times. This sequence joins TRBV4-1 and TRBJ1-1; D uncertain. CDR3 length equals 14 residues. The V gene lost 0 bases and the J gene lost 0 bases, with 5 bases spanning the gap. Germline assignment: CDR1 MGHRA and CDR2 YSYEKL. Here the CDR3 DNA reads TGCGCCAGCAGCCAAGAAAGAATGAACACTGAAGCTTTCTTT. This encodes CASSQERMNTEAFF.

The chain recombines TRBV15 with TRBJ2-3; D unresolved. Germline loops: CDR1 LNHNV, CDR2 YYDKDF (reference sequence). The CDR3 loop spans 13 amino acids. The V gene lost 0 bases and the J gene lost 10 bases, with 11 bases spanning the gap. CDR3 DNA: TGTGCCACCAGCAGAGATAGAATTAGCCCGCAGTATTTT. Protein product: CATSRDRISPQYF.

The gene calls are TRBV5-4 and TRBJ2-3; D might be TRBD1 or TRBD2, each matching 5 bases. This CDR3 is 15 amino acids long. Per germline, CDR1 SGHNT and CDR2 YYREEE (reference sequence). V dropped 1 base and J dropped 0 bases, with 9 bases sitting between them. DNA for the CDR3: TGTGCCAGCAGCTTGTCGGGGCCTAGCACAGATACGCAGTATTTT. Amino acid sequence: CASSLSGPSTDTQYF.

This chain uses TRBV2 with TRBJ2-2; D is undetermined. Per the germline V gene, CDR1 is SNHLY and CDR2 is FYNNEI. This CDR3 comprises 11 residues. V was pared by 6 bases and J by 4 bases, with 3 bases between. Here the CDR3 reads CASRSTGELFF. The CDR3 DNA sequence: TGTGCCAGCAGGAGCACCGGGGAGCTGTTTTTT.

The chain is built from TRBV19 and TRBJ2-2; 12 bases map to TRBD2. Germline V gene sequence: CDR1 LNHDA, CDR2 SQIVND (reference sequence). The CDR3 spans 16 residues. V lost 9 bases, J lost 6 bases, and 11 bases stayed unmatched. The CDR3 DNA sequence: TGTGCCAGGACTAGCGGGAGCCGTTATGATCCCGGGGAGCTGTTTTTT. Encoded protein: CARTSGSRYDPGELFF.

Only one count was recorded for this clone. The chain combines TRBV9 with TRBJ2-1, with D perhaps TRBD2 (6 bases). Germline CDR1 reads SGDLS; CDR2 reads YYNGEE. The CDR3 has 15 residues. The V end lost 0 bases, the J end lost 6 bases, and 13 bases lay between the germline ends. The CDR3 DNA follows: TGTGCCAGCAGCGTAGCGGGACTTGACTTCAATGAGCAGTTCTTC. It translates to CASSVAGLDFNEQFF. Together with reference TRBV9 and TRBJ2-1, the CDR3 gives the full variable domain: DSGVTQTPKHLITATGQRVTLRCSPRSGDLSVYWYQQSLDQGLQFLIQYYNGEERAKGNILERFSAQQFPDLHSELNLSSLELGDSALYFCASSVAGLDFNEQFFGPGTRLTVL.

The chain has TRBV5-4 and TRBJ2-2, with 7 bases lining up with TRBD1. Looked up from germline, CDR1 is SGHNT and CDR2 is YYREEE (reference sequence). The junction had 5 bases not matched to a gene; V was cut back by 2 bases and J by 4 bases. The CDR3 consists of 15 residues. CDR3 nucleotide sequence: TGTGCCAGCAGCTTCGACAGGGTAGGCACCGGGGAGCTGTTTTTT. It yields the protein CASSFDRVGTGELFF. Drawing the rest from reference TRBV5-4 and TRBJ2-2, the complete variable domain is ETGVTQSPTHLIKTRGQQVTLRCSSQSGHNTVSWYQQALGQGPQFIFQYYREEENGRGNFPPRFSGLQFPNYSSELNVNALELDDSALYLCASSFDRVGTGELFFGEGSRLTVL.

This sequence joins TRBV2 and TRBJ1-5, with D perhaps matching TRBD1 (6 bases). Germline V gene sequence: CDR1 SNHLY, CDR2 FYNNEI. V was clipped by 6 bases and J by 0 bases, with 12 bases between them. The CDR3 runs to 15 residues. DNA of the CDR3: TGTGCCAGCAGAGACGGGACACTTAGCAATCAGCCCCAGCATTTT. Amino acids: CASRDGTLSNQPQHF. The whole variable domain, filled in from reference TRBV2 and TRBJ1-5, reads EPEVTQTPSHQVTQMGQEVILRCVPISNHLYFYWYRQILGQKVEFLVSFYNNEISEKSEIFDDQFSVERPDGSNFTLKIRSTKLEDSAMYFCASRDGTLSNQPQHFGDGTRLSIL.

This rearrangement joins TRBV19 to TRBJ2-3, with D tentatively TRBD2 (5 bases). Trimming left V 8 bases short and J 4 bases short, with 16 bases between. The germline gives CDR1 LNHDA, CDR2 SQIVND (reference sequence). The CDR3 covers 14 residues. In DNA form, the CDR3 reads TGTGCCAGTGCCCCCACTAGTAATTCAGATACGCAGTATTTT. Protein sequence: CASAPTSNSDTQYF.

The rearrangement joins TRBV5-1 to TRBJ2-7; D gene unclear. This CDR3 comprises 13 residues. Trimming left V 1 base short and J 7 bases short, with 12 bases between. Germline loops: CDR1 SGHRS, CDR2 YFSETQ. The chain's CDR3 is CASSLFSGLEQYF. Here the CDR3 DNA reads TGCGCCAGCAGCTTGTTTTCCGGCCTGGAGCAGTACTTC.

This clone has only one observation. J is TRBJ2-5 and V is TRBV13; 11 positions match TRBD1. This CDR3 is built from 12 residues. Germline CDR1 PRHDT, CDR2 FYEKMQ (reference sequence). J lost 10 bases, V lost 5 bases, and 3 bases had no gene match. CDR3 protein: CASSKGQGVQYF. The DNA for the CDR3 is TGTGCCAGCAGCAAGGGACAGGGGGTCCAGTACTTC.

The rearrangement links TRBV7-8 to TRBJ2-3, with D maybe TRBD2 (5 bases). Deletions cut 5 bases from V and 1 base from J, with 16 bases between. This CDR3 spans 16 amino acids. Germline CDR1 is SGHVS and CDR2 is FQNEAQ. In nucleotides, the CDR3 is TGTGCCAGCAGCCCCCTTTTAGCGAAGGGCACAGATACGCAGTATTTT. Translating gives CASSPLLAKGTDTQYF.

This clone has only a few counts. This rearrangement joins TRBV6-5 to TRBJ1-4, with a weak D call TRBD1 (6 bases). V lost 6 bases, J lost 2 bases, and 10 bases lay in between. CDR1 is MNHEY, CDR2 SVGAGI, per germline. The CDR3 loop spans 14 amino acids. The CDR3 here is CASSERGTNEKLFF. CDR3 DNA sequence: TGTGCCAGCAGCGAAAGGGGGACTAATGAAAAACTGTTTTTT.

This clone has only a few counts. The gene calls are TRBV2 and TRBJ2-2; no reliable D call. From germline, CDR1 is SNHLY and CDR2 FYNNEI. The CDR3 spans 16 residues. The V and J ends lost 4 bases and 0 bases respectively, with 12 bases between them. CDR3 DNA sequence: TGTGCCAGCAGTGTGGTCAAAATCGCGAACACCGGGGAGCTGTTTTTT. It yields the protein CASSVVKIANTGELFF.

V and J are TRBV6-1 and TRBJ2-7, with a weak D call TRBD1 (8 bases). Trimming took off 6 bases at V and 8 bases at J, with 17 bases between the two ends. The CDR3 is 13 residues long. The germline CDR1 and CDR2 sequences are MNHNS and SASEGT. The CDR3 spells CASSFDRGGKQYF. In DNA form, the CDR3 reads TGTGCCAGCAGCTTCGACAGGGGAGGGAAGCAGTACTTC.

This chain links TRBV30 with TRBJ1-3; maybe TRBD1 (6 bases). Looked up from germline, CDR1 is GTSNPN and CDR2 is SVGIG (reference sequence). Trimming left V 2 bases short and J 1 base short, with 12 bases between. The CDR3 totals 15 residues. The CDR3 nucleotides are TGTGCCTGGAGTATCAGGACAGATTCTGGAAACACCATATATTTT. Amino acid sequence: CAWSIRTDSGNTIYF.

V usage is TRBV14 and J usage is TRBJ2-7, with a weak D call TRBD2 (6 bases). This CDR3 has 19 amino acids. Germline CDR1 is SGHDN and CDR2 is FVKESK. V lost 1 base, J lost 2 bases, and 24 bases lay in between. CDR3: CASSQGRASVWVDPYEQYF. The CDR3 DNA follows: TGTGCCAGCAGCCAAGGTAGGGCTAGCGTTTGGGTAGACCCCTACGAGCAGTACTTC.

The V gene is TRBV7-9, the J gene TRBJ2-5, with D uncertain. The CDR3 totals 15 residues. Per the germline V gene, CDR1 is SEHNR and CDR2 is FQNEAQ (reference sequence). Trimming cost V 5 bases and J 0 bases, with 13 bases left between them. The CDR3 protein is CASSPLFKDQETQYF. The CDR3 DNA reads as TGTGCCAGCAGCCCCCTTTTTAAAGACCAAGAGACCCAGTACTTC.

This clone has only one observation. One end of the junction does not line up with germline, which may come from a read error. The chain combines TRBV19 with TRBJ2-3; 10 positions agree with TRBD1. CDR1 and CDR2 from the germline V gene are LNHDA and SQIVND (reference sequence). The CDR3 runs to 12 residues. The CDR3 coding sequence is TGTGCCAGTAGGACCCTGACAGGGGGCCTGCATTTT. It translates to CASRTLTGGLHF.

The chain joins TRBV7-2 to TRBJ2-1; D not resolved. Between the trimmed V and J ends, which lost 4 bases and 7 bases, there was a span of 11 bases. CDR3 length equals 13 residues. CDR1 and CDR2 from the germline V gene are SGHTA and FQGNSA. Written as DNA, the CDR3 is TGTGCCAGCAGCTCCACTGGGGTGAATGAGCAGTTCTTC. Protein sequence: CASSSTGVNEQFF.

The rearrangement links TRBV28 to TRBJ1-4; 9 bases map to TRBD1. V was clipped by 4 bases and J by 2 bases; unmatched bases: 5. This CDR3 has 16 amino acids. Germline CDR1 is MDHEN and CDR2 is SYDVKM. CDR3 protein: CASSSYRGRTNEKLFF. The CDR3 nucleotides are TGTGCCAGCAGTTCCTACAGGGGGCGGACTAATGAAAAACTGTTTTTT.

The J gene is TRBJ2-2, the V gene TRBV6-1; D unresolved. The CDR3 totals 14 residues. Germline V gene sequence: CDR1 MNHNS, CDR2 SASEGT. V lost 1 base, J lost 6 bases, and 9 bases lay in between. As DNA, the CDR3 is TGTGCCAGCAGTGAAGGGTCTTGGTCCGGGGAGCTGTTTTTT. Translated: CASSEGSWSGELFF.

CDR3 bases: TGTGCCTGGGCGGGACAGGGCCTGAGGGGCTACACCTTC. As protein: CAWAGQGLRGYTF. The chain uses TRBV30 and TRBJ1-2; 9 bases are shared with TRBD1. The germline gives CDR1 GTSNPN, CDR2 SVGIG (reference sequence). Trimming removed 5 bases from V and 8 bases from J; junction bases left unmatched: 9. There are 13 residues in the CDR3.

The chain links TRBV7-8 to TRBJ2-7; D is possibly TRBD2 (7 bases). The CDR3 has 14 amino acids. Trimming took 1 base from V and 6 from J, leaving 13 bases between them. Per the germline V gene, CDR1 is SGHVS and CDR2 is FQNEAQ. Here the CDR3 DNA reads TGTGCCAGCAGCTTAGGAGGGGGGGGGCTCGAGCAGTACTTC. Its protein is CASSLGGGGLEQYF.

The chain carries TRBV5-1 and TRBJ1-2, with 9 bases aligning to TRBD1. The germline CDR1 and CDR2 sequences are SGHRS and YFSETQ. The length of the CDR3 is 14 residues. With V trimmed by 6 bases and J by 7 bases, 10 bases remained unmatched. CDR3 protein: CASTLLQGAGGYTF. The CDR3 nucleotides are TGCGCCAGCACCCTCCTACAGGGGGCAGGTGGCTACACCTTC.

J is TRBJ2-3 and V is TRBV11-3; the match to TRBD2 covers 13 bases. The CDR3 spans 20 residues. Germline values: CDR1 SGHNT, CDR2 YENEEA. The J segment lost 0 bases and the V segment lost 5 bases, leaving 14 bases of the junction unmatched. CDR3 protein: CASSAYSGTSGDSSTDTQYF. In DNA, the CDR3 is TGTGCCAGCAGCGCCTACTCCGGGACTAGCGGGGACTCTAGCACAGATACGCAGTATTTT.

CDR3: CASSLGTAGTEAFF. For the CDR3, the DNA is TGTGCCAGCAGCTTAGGGACAGCCGGCACTGAAGCTTTCTTT. This sequence joins TRBV7-8 and TRBJ1-1, with TRBD1 as a possible D gene (6 bases). Germline V gene sequence: CDR1 SGHVS, CDR2 FQNEAQ. The CDR3 spans 14 residues. Trimming took off 1 base at V and 4 bases at J, with 10 bases between the two ends.

The rearrangement links TRBV6-5 to TRBJ2-2; D tentatively reads TRBD1 or TRBD2 (5 bases each). Germline V gene lookup returns CDR1 MNHEY and CDR2 SVGAGI. V dropped 0 bases and J dropped 5 bases, with 10 bases sitting between them. The CDR3 has 15 amino acids. Written as DNA, the CDR3 is TGTGCCAGCAGTTACTCTGGGACCGGGACCGGGGAGCTGTTTTTT. Translating it yields CASSYSGTGTGELFF.